This T cell receptor (beta chain) was documented in a study of cytomegalovirus exposure and HLA in healthy donors (TCRdb year 2017). About the investigation overall: A later analysis indicated that the 130 or so validation repertoires were generated on the platform also employed for the 600 to 750 repertoires of the first cohort. The study was designed to test whether signatures of past pathogen exposure could be identified by cataloging public T cell receptors. Besides the first cohort of around 700 subjects, a separate validation cohort made up of 120 different subjects was used. To predict cytomegalovirus infection status, the study combined high-throughput TCR immunosequencing, statistical association of individual TCRs with disease status, and machine learning. The research as a whole found: The study gave a list of about 170 TCR beta chains associated with cytomegalovirus. A later analysis lacked HLA typing for the validation cohort, so it scored co-occurrence in that cohort across all 110 or so repertoires. The authors suggested that the approach could potentially be extended to other disease states and immunological phenotypes. While some public TCRs were present in many individuals, most TCR sequences turned up only very rarely across donors. Subsequent analysis determined that TCRs grouped into clusters in the first cohort also showed a tendency toward co-occurrence across the 90 to 150 validation repertoires, and 94% of cluster scores exceeded 0. The classifier was reported to diagnose cytomegalovirus status with high specificity and sensitivity in both the original and validation cohorts. In vitro tests confirmed that a few of the cytomegalovirus-associated TCR beta chains recognize cytomegalovirus antigens.

The library was built by means of the immunoSEQ multiplex PCR assay. The paper's processing steps were these. A statistical classification framework was developed to diagnose cytomegalovirus status using the catalog of TCR beta chain sequences. TCRdb holds this immuneACCESS table with in-frame rearrangements only. Some clones are missing; in checked studies, unresolved V genes explain under half, and the rest has no known cause. V, J and clone size derive from that table, while D and trimming were established from the DNA sequence. For this sample the table gives around 250,000 clones, of which around 87% were detected only once. The top ten clones comprise 0.37% of the sample. Regarding this clone: No antigen is known for it. Base-call qualities are not available, and no considerably larger clone is one nucleotide away.

The donors were included in the validation cohort of some 120 subjects, a group kept apart from the roughly 690-subject first cohort. CDR1 is given as SNHLY and CDR2 as FYNNEI, both from the germline V gene. The V and J ends are trimmed by 3 bases and 0 bases, leaving 5 bases between them. The CDR3 covers 13 residues, taking in both the cysteine and the phenylalanine. This entry keeps only the CDR3 DNA: 39 bases, framed from base 1. The specimen sequenced was PBMCs. The clonotype was recovered from a woman under 30 in good health and CMV-seronegative. The V and J segments used are TRBV2 and TRBJ1-1; the D gene is unclear. The DNA reads as follows: TGTGCCAGCAGTGAGGAGGTGAACACTGAAGCTTTCTTT. This codes for CASSEEVNTEAFF.